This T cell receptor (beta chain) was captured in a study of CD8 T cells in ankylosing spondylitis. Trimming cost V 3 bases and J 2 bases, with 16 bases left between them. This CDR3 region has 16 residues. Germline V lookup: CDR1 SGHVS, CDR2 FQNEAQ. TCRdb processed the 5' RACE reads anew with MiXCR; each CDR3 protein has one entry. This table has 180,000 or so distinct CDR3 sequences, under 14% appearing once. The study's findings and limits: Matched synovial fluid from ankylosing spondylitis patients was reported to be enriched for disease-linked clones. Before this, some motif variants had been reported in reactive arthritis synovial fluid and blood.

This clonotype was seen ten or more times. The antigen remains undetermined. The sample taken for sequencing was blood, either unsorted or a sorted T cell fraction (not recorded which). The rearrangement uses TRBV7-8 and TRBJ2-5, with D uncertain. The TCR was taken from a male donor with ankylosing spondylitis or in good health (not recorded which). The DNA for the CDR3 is TGTGCCAGCAGCTTGGTCACGGTACTGAAACAAGAGACCCAGTACTTC. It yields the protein CASSLVTVLKQETQYF.